Listed below are T cell receptor beta chains from one sample, sequenced in a study of T cells in Graves' hyperthyroidism and ophthalmopathy. One entry per CDR3 protein results from TCRdb running MiXCR on the multiplex PCR reads. The sample has about 350,000 distinct CDR3 sequences, roughly 20% seen once. The specimen was blood. The receptors come from a woman aged 40-49 years with Graves' ophthalmopathy. Both conserved end residues are part of each CDR3. The D gene is left open where the match is weak. Not every row has a clone size; where given, it reads once, few, many or a size class.

D gene	V gene	J gene	clone size	CDR3 DNA	CDR3 protein
TRBD1	TRBV14	TRBJ2-7	few	TGTGCCAGCAGCCACCGACAGGGGGGATACTACGAGCAGTACTTC	CASSHRQGGYYEQYF
.	TRBV19	TRBJ2-2	few	TGTGCCAGTAGTATGAAGGAGAACACCGGGGAGCTGTTTTTT	CASSMKENTGELFF
.	TRBV3-1	TRBJ1-3	many	TGTGCCAGCAGCCTTACAGGCCGAAACACCATATATTTT	CASSLTGRNTIYF
.	TRBV19	TRBJ1-5	many	TGTGCCAGCTGTACGCAAGGGGGAATAAGCAATCAGCCCCAGCATTTT	CASCTQGGISNQPQHF
.	TRBV28	TRBJ1-1	.	TGTGCCACGGACCCAGGGTTCACTGAAGCTTTCTTT	CATDPGFTEAFF
TRBD1	TRBV19	TRBJ1-5	many	TGTGCCAGTGGCCAGGACAGGGCGAACCAGCCCCAGCATTTT	CASGQDRANQPQHF
TRBD1	TRBV5-5	TRBJ1-2	many	TGTGCCAGCAGTCCCCCCGGCGAACAGGGGCTTAGAGGCTACACCTTC	CASSPPGEQGLRGYTF
.	TRBV7-3	TRBJ2-7	few	TGTGCCAGCTCGGAGGGTCCTACCTACGAGCAGTACTTC	CASSEGPTYEQYF
.	TRBV19	TRBJ2-5	many	TGTGCCAGTAGTCTCCGGTTGACCATCCGGCAGGAGACCCAGTACTTC	CASSLRLTIRQETQYF
.	TRBV6-1	TRBJ1-2	.	TGTGCCAGCATAATGGGGCAGGGCGGCAATATCTATGGCTACACCTTC	CASIMGQGGNIYGYTF
TRBD1	TRBV19	TRBJ2-5	many	TGTGCCAGTAGTATAGAGGCCGGGACAGTGAAGTACTTC	CASSIEAGTVKYF
TRBD2	TRBV20-1	TRBJ2-5	many	TGCAGTGCTACCGGGACTAGCGGCAGGAAAGAGACCCAGTACTTC	CSATGTSGRKETQYF
TRBD2	TRBV7-6	TRBJ2-7	many	TGTGCCAGCAGCTCGATAGCGGGAGAGCTAATCGAGCAGTACTTC	CASSSIAGELIEQYF
TRBD2	TRBV13	TRBJ2-2	.	TGTGCCAGCAGCTCAATCGGGCGGGGGAAAAAAACGAACACCGGGGAGCTGTTTTTT	CASSSIGRGKKTNTGELFF
TRBD1	TRBV6-5	TRBJ1-1	many	TGTGCCAGCAGCCAAGACCGGGACAGGGGGACTGAAGCTTTCTTT	CASSQDRDRGTEAFF
.	TRBV28	TRBJ2-7	many	TGTGCCAGCAGTTTAGTGCGCGAGCAGTACTTC	CASSLVREQYF
.	TRBV6-5	TRBJ2-7	many	TGTGCCAGCTTGACCTTTGGGGGTAACGAGCAGTACTTC	CASLTFGGNEQYF
TRBD1	TRBV7-9	TRBJ2-7	many	TGTGCCAGCAGCCCAGGGGACAGGGGTACCTACGAGCAGTACTTC	CASSPGDRGTYEQYF
.	TRBV11-2	TRBJ1-5	many	TGTGCCAGCAGCACCACTATCCCACCTAGCAATCAGCCCCAGCATTTT	CASSTTIPPSNQPQHF
TRBD2	TRBV20-1	TRBJ2-5	many	TGCAGTGCTAGAGATGCTCGTAGCGGGGTCCCAGGGACCCAGTACTTC	CSARDARSGVPGTQYF
TRBD1	TRBV11-2	TRBJ2-5	.	TGTGCCAGCAGCTCCCGACAGGGTAAAGAGACCCAGTACTTC	CASSSRQGKETQYF
.	TRBV4-3	TRBJ2-2	.	TGCGCCAGCAGCCAAGCTCCCAGGGCGAACACCGGGGAGCTGTTTTTT	CASSQAPRANTGELFF
TRBD2	TRBV12-3/TRBV12-4	TRBJ2-7	many	TGTGCCAGCAGTAATGGGACTAGCGGGCTGTACGAGCAGTACTTC	CASSNGTSGLYEQYF
.	TRBV6-5	TRBJ1-2	many	TGTGCCAGCAGTTACTCATCAGTTAACTATGGCTACACCTTC	CASSYSSVNYGYTF
.	TRBV12-3/TRBV12-4	TRBJ1-5	many	TGTGCCAGCAGTCCCAGTCCGTACAATCAGCCCCAGCATTTT	CASSPSPYNQPQHF